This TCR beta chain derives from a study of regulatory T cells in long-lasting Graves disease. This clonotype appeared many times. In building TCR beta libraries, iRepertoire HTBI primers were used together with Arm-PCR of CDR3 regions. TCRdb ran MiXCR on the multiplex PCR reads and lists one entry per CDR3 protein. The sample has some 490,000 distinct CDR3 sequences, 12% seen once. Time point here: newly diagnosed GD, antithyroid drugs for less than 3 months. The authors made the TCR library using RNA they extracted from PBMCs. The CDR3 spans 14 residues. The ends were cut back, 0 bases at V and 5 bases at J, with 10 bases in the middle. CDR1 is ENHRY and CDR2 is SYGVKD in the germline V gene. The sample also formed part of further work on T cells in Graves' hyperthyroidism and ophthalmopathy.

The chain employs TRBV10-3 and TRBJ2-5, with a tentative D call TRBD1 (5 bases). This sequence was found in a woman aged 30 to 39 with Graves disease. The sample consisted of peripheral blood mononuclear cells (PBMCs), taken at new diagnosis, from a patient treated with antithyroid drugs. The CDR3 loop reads CAISESPAGETQYF. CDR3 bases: TGTGCCATCAGTGAGTCGCCCGCAGGGGAGACCCAGTACTTC.